These 11 T cell receptor beta chains share one sample of origin, sequenced in a study of cytomegalovirus exposure and HLA in healthy donors. Vbeta (60) and Jbeta (13) primers were used in the PCR. Here immunoSEQ multiplex PCR was the method, and the copy in TCRdb shows in-frame clones only, minus some. Here the sample spans fewer than 200,000 clones, about 72% being singletons. Source material: PBMCs. The receptors originated from a girl between 5 and 17 years old in good health and CMV-seronegative.

This clone was recorded a few times. This rearrangement joins TRBV6-5 to TRBJ1-5; 8 nucleotides agree with TRBD1. With 5 bases clipped from V and 7 bases from J, the junction kept 7 bases outside the gene matches. The germline CDR1 and CDR2 sequences are MNHEY and SVGAGI. The CDR3 has 14 residues. CDR3: CASSPVGQGQPQHF. In DNA form, the CDR3 reads TGTGCCAGCAGTCCCGTCGGACAGGGACAGCCCCAGCATTTT.

This clone occurred a few times. This rearrangement joins TRBV2 to TRBJ1-4; 8 nucleotides match TRBD1. V lost 6 bases and J lost 7; bases outside the gene matches: 7. The CDR3 has 14 amino acids. Germline assignment: CDR1 SNHLY and CDR2 FYNNEI. The CDR3 here is CASRKTGVIEKLFF. The CDR3, as DNA: TGTGCCAGCAGGAAGACAGGGGTAATTGAAAAACTGTTTTTT.

This chain links TRBV5-4 with TRBJ2-7, with D possibly being TRBD1 (6 bases). The CDR3 loop spans 17 amino acids. Germline V lookup: CDR1 SGHNT, CDR2 YYREEE (reference sequence). Trimming took off 1 base at V and 3 bases at J, with 20 bases between the two ends. The CDR3 loop is CASSLTLGSARGYEQYF. CDR3 DNA: TGTGCCAGCAGCTTGACACTTGGTTCGGCCAGGGGCTACGAGCAGTACTTC.

V and J are TRBV14 and TRBJ2-3; TRBD2 matches 7 bases. The J segment lost 9 bases and the V segment lost 4 bases, leaving 10 bases of the junction unmatched. Per germline, CDR1 SGHDN and CDR2 FVKESK. The CDR3 runs 14 residues. The CDR3 loop reads CASSPGSGALTQYF. As DNA, the CDR3 is TGTGCCAGCAGCCCCGGGAGCGGGGCACTCACGCAGTATTTT.

V usage is TRBV11-1 and J usage is TRBJ2-7; D not resolved. V lost 5 bases and J 2 bases, leaving 10 bases between the germline ends. Germline V gene sequence: CDR1 SGHAT, CDR2 FQDESV (reference sequence). The CDR3 is made up of 13 amino acids. CDR3 protein: CASSGRDAYEQYF. CDR3 sequence (DNA): TGTGCCAGCAGCGGGCGCGACGCCTACGAGCAGTACTTC.

The count of this clone is one. The chain employs TRBV15 and TRBJ1-1, with unresolved D. V gave up 0 bases and J gave up 11 bases, with 16 bases separating them. CDR3 length: 14 amino acids. Per germline, CDR1 LNHNV and CDR2 YYDKDF (reference sequence). The CDR3 is CATSRDRGDSSAFF. The CDR3 nucleotides read TGTGCCACCAGCAGAGATCGAGGTGATTCCTCGGCTTTCTTT.

The V and J genes are TRBV7-8 and TRBJ1-2, with D possibly TRBD1 on 6 matching bases. Germline CDR1 SGHVS, CDR2 FQNEAQ. The V and J ends lost 5 bases and 12 bases respectively, with 19 bases between them. The CDR3 is 13 amino acids. The CDR3 protein is CASSREGDPRHTF. CDR3 bases: TGTGCCAGCAGCCGGGAGGGGGACCCCCGTCACACCTTC.

The chain employs TRBV27 and TRBJ1-5; unclear D gene. CDR1 is MNHEY and CDR2 is SMNVEV in the germline V gene (reference sequence). CDR3 length: 13 residues. With 3 bases removed from V and 4 bases from J, the gap between germline ends came to 7 bases. The CDR3 reads CASSFTGNQPQHF. CDR3 coding DNA: TGTGCCAGCAGTTTTACGGGGAATCAGCCCCAGCATTTT.

This chain links TRBV29-1 with TRBJ1-1, with no clear D. CDR1 is SQVTM and CDR2 is ANQGSEA in the germline V gene. The CDR3 is 11 amino acids. V shed 4 bases and J shed 8 bases, with 11 bases lying between them. The CDR3 is CSVVSLREAFF. In DNA form, the CDR3 reads TGCAGCGTTGTAAGTCTCAGGGAAGCTTTCTTT.

This clone ranks as medium-sized. The sample carries other DNA sequences with the same CDR3. The genes are TRBV4-1 and TRBJ1-5, with 7 bases matching TRBD1. The CDR3 consists of 14 residues. Unmatched junction bases numbered 3, after V lost 3 bases and J lost 4 bases. In germline, CDR1 is MGHRA, CDR2 YSYEKL. CDR3: CASSHGTENQPQHF. The CDR3 DNA sequence: TGCGCCAGCAGCCACGGGACAGAAAATCAGCCCCAGCATTTT.

The chain uses TRBV2 and TRBJ1-4; 7 bases line up with TRBD1. The CDR3 covers 13 residues. Germline V gene data show CDR1 as SNHLY and CDR2 as FYNNEI. J gave up 6 bases and V 10 bases, and 8 bases lay outside the gene matches. The CDR3 sequence: CANRQGRDEKLFF. The CDR3 DNA follows: TGTGCCAACAGACAGGGACGGGATGAAAAACTGTTTTTT.